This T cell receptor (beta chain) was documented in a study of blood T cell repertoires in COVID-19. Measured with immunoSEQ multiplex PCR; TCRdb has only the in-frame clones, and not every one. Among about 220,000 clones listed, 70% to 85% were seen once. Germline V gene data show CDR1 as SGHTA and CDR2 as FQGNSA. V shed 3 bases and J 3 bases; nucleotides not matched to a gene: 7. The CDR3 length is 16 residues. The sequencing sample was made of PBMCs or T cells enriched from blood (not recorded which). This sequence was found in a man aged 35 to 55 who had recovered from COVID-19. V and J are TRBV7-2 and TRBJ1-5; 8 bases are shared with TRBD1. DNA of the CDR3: TGTGCCAGCAGCTTGGGAGACAGGGGCTACAATCAGCCCCAGCATTTT. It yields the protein CASSLGDRGYNQPQHF.